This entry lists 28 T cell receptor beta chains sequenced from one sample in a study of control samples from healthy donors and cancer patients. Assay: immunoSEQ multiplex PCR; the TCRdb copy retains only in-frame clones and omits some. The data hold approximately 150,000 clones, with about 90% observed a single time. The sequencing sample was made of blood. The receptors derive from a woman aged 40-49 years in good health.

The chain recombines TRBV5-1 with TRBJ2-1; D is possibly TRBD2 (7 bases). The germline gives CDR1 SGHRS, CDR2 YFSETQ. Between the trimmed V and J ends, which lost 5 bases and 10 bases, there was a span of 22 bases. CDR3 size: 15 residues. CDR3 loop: CASRLGASGVIEQFF. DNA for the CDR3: TGCGCCAGCAGGCTGGGGGCGAGCGGGGTAATAGAGCAGTTCTTC.

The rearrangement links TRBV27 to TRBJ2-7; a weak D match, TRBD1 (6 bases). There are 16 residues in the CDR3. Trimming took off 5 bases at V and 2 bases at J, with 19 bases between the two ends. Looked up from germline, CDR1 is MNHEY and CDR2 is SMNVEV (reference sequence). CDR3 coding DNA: TGTGCCAGCAGTATTTCCTTTGGGACATTGACCTACGAGCAGTACTTC. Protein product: CASSISFGTLTYEQYF.

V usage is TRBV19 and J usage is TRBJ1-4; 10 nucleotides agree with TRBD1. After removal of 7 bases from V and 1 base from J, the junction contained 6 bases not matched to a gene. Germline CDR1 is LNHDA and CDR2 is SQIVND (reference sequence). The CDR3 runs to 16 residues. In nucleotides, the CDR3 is TGTGCCAGTATGACAGGGGGCGTTGGAACTAATGAAAAACTGTTTTTT. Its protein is CASMTGGVGTNEKLFF.

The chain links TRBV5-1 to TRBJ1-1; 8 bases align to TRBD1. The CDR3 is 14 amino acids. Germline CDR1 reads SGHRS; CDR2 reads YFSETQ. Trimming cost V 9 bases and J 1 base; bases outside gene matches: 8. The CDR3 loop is CATRTGPTNTEAFF. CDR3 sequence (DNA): TGCGCCACCAGGACAGGGCCTACGAACACTGAAGCTTTCTTT.

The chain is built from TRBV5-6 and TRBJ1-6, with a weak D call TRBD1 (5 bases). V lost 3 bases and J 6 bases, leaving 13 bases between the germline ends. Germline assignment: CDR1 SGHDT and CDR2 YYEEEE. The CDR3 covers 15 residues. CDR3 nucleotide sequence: TGTGCCAGCAGCTCAAGGGACGCCTTTAATTCACCCCTCCACTTT. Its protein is CASSSRDAFNSPLHF. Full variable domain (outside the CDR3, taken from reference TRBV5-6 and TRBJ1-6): DAGVTQSPTHLIKTRGQQVTLRCSPKSGHDTVSWYQQALGQGPQFIFQYYEEEERQRGNFPDRFSGHQFPNYSSELNVNALLLGDSALYLCASSSRDAFNSPLHFGNGTRLTVT.

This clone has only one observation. The CDR3 reads CASSQAEGSIRTGYTF. CDR3 in DNA: TGCGCCAGCAGCCAAGCTGAAGGGAGCATAAGGACTGGCTACACCTTC. V usage is TRBV4-1 and J usage is TRBJ1-2; D uncertain. V was pared by 1 base and J by 7 bases, with 19 bases between. CDR1 MGHRA and CDR2 YSYEKL come from the germline V gene. CDR3 length: 16 residues.

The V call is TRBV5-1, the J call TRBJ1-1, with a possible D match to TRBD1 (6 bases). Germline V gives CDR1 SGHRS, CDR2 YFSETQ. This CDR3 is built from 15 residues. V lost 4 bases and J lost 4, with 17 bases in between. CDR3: CASSRTVVGSTEAFF. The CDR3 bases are TGCGCCAGCAGCAGGACAGTTGTAGGGAGCACTGAAGCTTTCTTT. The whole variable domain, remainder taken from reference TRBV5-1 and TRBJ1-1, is KAGVTQTPRYLIKTRGQQVTLSCSPISGHRSVSWYQQTPGQGLQFLFEYFSETQRNKGNFPGRFSGRQFSNSRSEMNVSTLELGDSALYLCASSRTVVGSTEAFFGQGTRLTVV.

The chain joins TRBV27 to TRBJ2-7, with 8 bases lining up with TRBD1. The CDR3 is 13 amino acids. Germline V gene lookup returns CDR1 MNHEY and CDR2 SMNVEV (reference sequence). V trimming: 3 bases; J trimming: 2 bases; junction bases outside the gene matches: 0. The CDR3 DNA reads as TGTGCCAGCAGTTTGACAGGGGCCTACGAGCAGTACTTC. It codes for CASSLTGAYEQYF.

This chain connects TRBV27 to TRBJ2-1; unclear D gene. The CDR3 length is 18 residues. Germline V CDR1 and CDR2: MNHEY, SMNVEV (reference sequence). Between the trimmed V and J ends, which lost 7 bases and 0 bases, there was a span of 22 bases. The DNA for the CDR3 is TGTGCCAGCACCAAAAGTTCCCAACGGCGCGACTCCTACAATGAGCAGTTCTTC. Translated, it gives CASTKSSQRRDSYNEQFF.

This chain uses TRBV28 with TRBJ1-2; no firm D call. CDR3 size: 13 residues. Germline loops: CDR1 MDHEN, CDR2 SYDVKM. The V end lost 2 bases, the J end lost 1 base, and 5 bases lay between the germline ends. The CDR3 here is CASSLLHNYGYTF. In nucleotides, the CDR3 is TGTGCCAGCAGTTTACTTCATAACTATGGCTACACCTTC.

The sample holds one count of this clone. Written as DNA, the CDR3 is TGTGCCAGCAGCACCCGACACTCCACCGCGAGCACCATATATTTT. Translating it yields CASSTRHSTASTIYF. The chain couples TRBV5-5 to TRBJ1-3, with D unclear. The V end was cut by 4 bases, the J end by 9 bases, with 20 bases between. This CDR3 has 15 residues. Looked up from germline, CDR1 is SGHKS and CDR2 is YYEKEE (reference sequence).

For the CDR3, the DNA is TGTGCCAGCAGCTTAGACCCTTCTTACGGGACACAATTTTTCTATGGCTACACCTTC. This codes for CASSLDPSYGTQFFYGYTF. This sequence joins TRBV7-2 and TRBJ1-2; perhaps TRBD1 as D (6 bases). Germline CDR1 and CDR2: SGHTA and FQGNSA. V lost 1 base to trimming and J lost 4 bases, with 25 bases between them. This CDR3 contains 19 residues.

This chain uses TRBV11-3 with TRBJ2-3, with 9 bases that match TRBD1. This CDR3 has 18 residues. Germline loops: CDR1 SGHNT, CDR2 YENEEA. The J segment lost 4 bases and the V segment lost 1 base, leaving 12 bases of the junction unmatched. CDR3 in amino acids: CASSLGPLRDRVADTQYF. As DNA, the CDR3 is TGTGCCAGCAGCTTAGGCCCATTACGGGACAGGGTAGCAGATACGCAGTATTTT. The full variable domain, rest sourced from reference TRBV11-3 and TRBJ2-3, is EAGVVQSPRYKIIEKKQPVAFWCNPISGHNTLYWYLQNLGQGPELLIRYENEEAVDDSQLPKDRFSAERLKGVDSTLKIQPAELGDSAVYLCASSLGPLRDRVADTQYFGPGTRLTVL.

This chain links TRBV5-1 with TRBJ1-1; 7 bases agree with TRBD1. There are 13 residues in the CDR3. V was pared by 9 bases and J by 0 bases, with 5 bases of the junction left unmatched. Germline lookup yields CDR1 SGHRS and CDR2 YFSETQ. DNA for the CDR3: TGCGCCACCCGACAGGGCGTGAACACTGAAGCTTTCTTT. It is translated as CATRQGVNTEAFF.

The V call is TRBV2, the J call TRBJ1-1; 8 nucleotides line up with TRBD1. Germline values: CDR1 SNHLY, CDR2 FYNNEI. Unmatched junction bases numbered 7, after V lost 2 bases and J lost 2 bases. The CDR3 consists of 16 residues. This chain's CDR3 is CASSEFGTGENTEAFF. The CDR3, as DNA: TGTGCCAGCAGTGAATTTGGGACAGGTGAAAACACTGAAGCTTTCTTT.

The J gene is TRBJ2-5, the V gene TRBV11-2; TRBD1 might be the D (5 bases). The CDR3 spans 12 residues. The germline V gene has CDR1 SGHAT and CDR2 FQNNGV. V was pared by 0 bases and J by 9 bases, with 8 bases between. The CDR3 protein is CASSLDLGAQYF. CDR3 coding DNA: TGTGCCAGCAGCTTAGATTTAGGGGCCCAGTACTTC.

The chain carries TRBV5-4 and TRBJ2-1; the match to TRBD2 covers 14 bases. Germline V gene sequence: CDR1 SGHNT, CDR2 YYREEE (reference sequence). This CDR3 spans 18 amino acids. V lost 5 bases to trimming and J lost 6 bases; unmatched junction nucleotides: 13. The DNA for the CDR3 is TGTGCCAGCAGTCCCGCTCCGACTAGCGGGGGGGTGGGCAATGAGCAGTTCTTC. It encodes CASSPAPTSGGVGNEQFF.

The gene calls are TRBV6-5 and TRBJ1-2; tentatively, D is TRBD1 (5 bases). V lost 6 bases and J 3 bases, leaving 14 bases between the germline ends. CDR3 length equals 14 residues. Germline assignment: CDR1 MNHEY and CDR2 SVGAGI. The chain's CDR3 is CASSSGSGYYGYTF. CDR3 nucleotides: TGTGCCAGCAGCTCAGGGTCGGGGTACTATGGCTACACCTTC.

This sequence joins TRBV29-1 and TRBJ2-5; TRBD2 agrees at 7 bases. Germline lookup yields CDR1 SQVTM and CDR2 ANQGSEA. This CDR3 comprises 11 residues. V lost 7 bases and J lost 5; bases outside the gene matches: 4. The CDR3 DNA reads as TGCAGCGGGGAGGGAGTGGAGACCCAGTACTTC. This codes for CSGEGVETQYF.

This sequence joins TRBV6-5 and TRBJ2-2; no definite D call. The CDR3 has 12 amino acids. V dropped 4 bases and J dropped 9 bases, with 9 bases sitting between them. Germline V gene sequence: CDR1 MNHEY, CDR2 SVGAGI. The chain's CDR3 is CASSFNQRELFF. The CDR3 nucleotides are TGTGCCAGCAGTTTCAACCAGCGGGAGCTGTTTTTT.

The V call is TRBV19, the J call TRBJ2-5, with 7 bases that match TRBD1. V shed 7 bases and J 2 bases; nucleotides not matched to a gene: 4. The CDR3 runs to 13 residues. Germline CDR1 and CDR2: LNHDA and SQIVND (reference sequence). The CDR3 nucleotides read TGTGCCAGTATCGGACAGGCTCAAGAGACCCAGTACTTC. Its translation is CASIGQAQETQYF.

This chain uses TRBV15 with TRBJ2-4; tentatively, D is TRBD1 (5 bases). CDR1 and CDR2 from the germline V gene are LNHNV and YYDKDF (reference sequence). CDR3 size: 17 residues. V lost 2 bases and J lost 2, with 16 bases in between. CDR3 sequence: CATSRPPGYGPKNIQYF. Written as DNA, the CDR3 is TGTGCCACCAGCAGACCCCCAGGGTACGGTCCCAAAAACATTCAGTACTTC.

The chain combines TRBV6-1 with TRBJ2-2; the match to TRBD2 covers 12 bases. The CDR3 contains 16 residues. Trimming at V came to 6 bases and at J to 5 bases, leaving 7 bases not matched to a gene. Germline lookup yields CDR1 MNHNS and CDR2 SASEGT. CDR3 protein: CASRELAGGETGELFF. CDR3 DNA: TGTGCCAGCAGGGAACTAGCGGGGGGTGAAACCGGGGAGCTGTTTTTT.

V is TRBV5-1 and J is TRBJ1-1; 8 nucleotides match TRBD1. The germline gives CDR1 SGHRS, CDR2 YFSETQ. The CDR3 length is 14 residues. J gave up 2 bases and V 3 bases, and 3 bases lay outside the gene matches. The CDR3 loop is CASSWGTGNTEAFF. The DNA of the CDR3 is TGCGCCAGCAGCTGGGGGACAGGTAACACTGAAGCTTTCTTT.

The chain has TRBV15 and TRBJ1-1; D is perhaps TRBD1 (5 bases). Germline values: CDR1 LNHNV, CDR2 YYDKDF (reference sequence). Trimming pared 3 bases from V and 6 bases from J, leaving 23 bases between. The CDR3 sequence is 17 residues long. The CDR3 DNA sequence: TGTGCCACCAGCAGGGCTCCCGGGACCGCAAGTGACTCTGAAGCTTTCTTT. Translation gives CATSRAPGTASDSEAFF.

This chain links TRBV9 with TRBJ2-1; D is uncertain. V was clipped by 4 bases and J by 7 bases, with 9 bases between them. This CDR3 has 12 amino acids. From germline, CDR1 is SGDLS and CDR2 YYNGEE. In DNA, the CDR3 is TGTGCCAGCAGCTTAGACACGAATGAGCAGTTCTTC. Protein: CASSLDTNEQFF.

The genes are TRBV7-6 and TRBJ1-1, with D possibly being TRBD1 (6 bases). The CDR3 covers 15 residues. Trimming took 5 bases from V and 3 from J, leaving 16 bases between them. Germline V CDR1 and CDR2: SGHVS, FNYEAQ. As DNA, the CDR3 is TGTGCCAGCAGCCAGGACAGTCTATTAGACACTGAAGCTTTCTTT. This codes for CASSQDSLLDTEAFF.

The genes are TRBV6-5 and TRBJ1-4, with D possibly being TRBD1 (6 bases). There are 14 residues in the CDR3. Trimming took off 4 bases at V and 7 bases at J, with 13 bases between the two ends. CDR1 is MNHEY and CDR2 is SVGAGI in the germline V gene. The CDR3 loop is CASSSQGISEKLFF. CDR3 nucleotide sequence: TGTGCCAGCAGTTCACAGGGAATCAGTGAAAAACTGTTTTTT.